This is a list of T cell receptor beta chains from one sample in a study of blood T cell repertoires in COVID-19. Repertoires were generated with immunoSEQ multiplex PCR, while TCRdb's copy carries only in-frame clones and drops some. The data contain about 230,000 clones, 70% to 90% of them seen just once; the ten biggest clones take up about 2.5%. Sequencing was carried out using peripheral blood. Every receptor here comes from a man aged 25-45 years with COVID-19, enrolled during active disease. Both conserved end residues are part of each CDR3. The order of the fields is clone size, V gene, CDR3 protein. Part of the rows lack a size; the others show once, few, many or a class for expanded clones.

abundance: NA
v_gene: TRBV28
CDR3aa: CASTRGYSPLHF

abundance: once
v_gene: TRBV9
CDR3aa: CASSVTGTGGHNEQFF

abundance: NA
v_gene: TRBV7-3
CDR3aa: CASRRGLGVSTDTQYF

abundance: NA
v_gene: TRBV3-1/TRBV3-2
CDR3aa: CASSQEAGLGNTIYF

abundance: NA
v_gene: TRBV7-9
CDR3aa: CASSSGTGVGNTIYF

abundance: NA
v_gene: TRBV11-2
CDR3aa: CASSLRVQGLSTEAFF

abundance: once
v_gene: TRBV3-1/TRBV3-2
CDR3aa: CASSQGQGVTEAFF

abundance: NA
v_gene: TRBV18
CDR3aa: CASSPRLTGDYEQYF

abundance: once
v_gene: TRBV19
CDR3aa: CASSISLSGANVLTF

abundance: once
v_gene: TRBV27
CDR3aa: CASSLSGGDYSGNTIYF

abundance: NA
v_gene: TRBV7-3
CDR3aa: CASSLRRTGATGELFF

abundance: NA
v_gene: TRBV7-9
CDR3aa: CASSPGLAGVVNNEQFF

abundance: NA
v_gene: TRBV15
CDR3aa: CATLGDRGNTEAFF

abundance: NA
v_gene: TRBV19
CDR3aa: CASSRPSWGRMNTEAFF

abundance: NA
v_gene: TRBV3-1/TRBV3-2
CDR3aa: CASSQVGDRLNTEAFF

abundance: NA
v_gene: TRBV7-8
CDR3aa: CASSLGGTGGSGNTIYF

abundance: NA
v_gene: TRBV5-4
CDR3aa: CASSLSVTEAFF

abundance: once
v_gene: TRBV4-3
CDR3aa: CASSQDPIGVNYGYTF

abundance: NA
v_gene: TRBV3-1/TRBV3-2
CDR3aa: CASSQEQGTWAFF

abundance: NA
v_gene: TRBV4-2
CDR3aa: CASSQERNSNYGYTF

abundance: NA
v_gene: TRBV2
CDR3aa: CASRGEPTDTQYF

abundance: NA
v_gene: TRBV18
CDR3aa: CASSPRDTSNGEKLFF

abundance: NA
v_gene: TRBV4-2
CDR3aa: CASSQPTGWNYGYTF

abundance: NA
v_gene: TRBV5-6
CDR3aa: CASSLLGGGNNYGYTF

abundance: NA
v_gene: TRBV21-1
CDR3aa: CASSYLPQGRESTEAFF

abundance: NA
v_gene: TRBV27
CDR3aa: CASRPSPGVGNSPLHF

abundance: NA
v_gene: TRBV19
CDR3aa: CASSIGRGASYEQYF

abundance: NA
v_gene: TRBV20-1
CDR3aa: CSASWAGVARYEQYF

abundance: NA
v_gene: TRBV10-3
CDR3aa: CAISEVGQADYTF